The present T cell receptor beta chain was sequenced within a study of blood T cells in healthy people across ages. A second 7 to 11 cycle PCR used barcoded and J-beta primers. MiXCR, applied by TCRdb to the 5' RACE reads, yields one record per CDR3 protein. The table lists about 570,000 distinct CDR3 sequences, 27% of them singletons. General study findings and limits: Age brought a roughly linear fall in TCR beta diversity measured per million T cells.

Germline CDR1 is SGHTA and CDR2 is FQGNSA. The CDR3 is 15 residues long. Unmatched junction bases numbered 6, after V lost 3 bases and J lost 5 bases. PBMCs were isolated at a quantity of at least 7 million per sample. Samples each yielded at least 5 micrograms of total RNA. This clonotype has a single count. Its antigen is not known. This chain links TRBV7-2 with TRBJ2-1, with 8 positions matching TRBD2. The sample consisted of blood. This clonotype originated in a woman in her 70s in good health. In DNA, the CDR3 is TGTGCCAGCAGCTTCACTGGCGGGGGGAACAATGAGCAGTTCTTC. The encoded protein is CASSFTGGGNNEQFF. The variable domain in full, with the rest retrieved from reference TRBV7-2 and TRBJ2-1, is GAGVSQSPSNKVTEKGKDVELRCDPISGHTALYWYRQSLGQGLEFLIYFQGNSAPDKSGLPSDRFSAERTGGSVSTLTIQRTQQEDSAVYLCASSFTGGGNNEQFFGPGTRLTVL.